This T cell receptor (beta chain) was retrieved from a study of memory CD4+ T cells and cytomegalovirus serostatus. The study's findings and limits: Of 164 reported CMV TCRbeta sequences, about 67 were found in memory CD4+ repertoires.

Single viable CD3+CD4+CD8-CD45RO+ cells were sorted as the memory CD4+ T cells. Serum IgG to CMV pp150, pp28, p38 and p52 defined serostatus. The length of the CDR3 is 13 residues. Germline trimming cut 5 bases from V and 3 bases from J; bases unmatched to any gene: 1. Germline V gene lookup returns CDR1 MDHEN and CDR2 SYDVKM. Authors' processing steps: After removing out-of-frame reads, over 2 million distinct TCRbeta sequences remained. Generated by immunoSEQ multiplex PCR, the TCRdb table keeps only in-frame clones and is missing some. V and J calls and clone size are as listed in that table; D and trimming were resolved from the DNA. Of 40,000 to 50,000 clones in the sample, approximately 78% are singletons; the top ten hold around 0.94%. Comment on this clone: Its target is not known.

The chain recombines TRBV28 with TRBJ2-7; TRBD1 agrees at 10 bases. This clonotype was obtained from an adult in good health and CMV-seronegative. The specimen was memory CD4+ T cells from blood. The CDR3 here is CASSRDRGYEQYF. The CDR3 DNA sequence: TGTGCCAGCAGTCGGGACAGGGGCTACGAGCAGTACTTC.